A single sample is the source of the 11 T cell receptor beta chains below, sequenced in a study of T cell changes during pregnancy in multiple sclerosis. Repertoires were generated with immunoSEQ multiplex PCR, while TCRdb's copy carries only in-frame clones and drops some. The repertoire has under 100,000 clones, about 95% of them found once; the top ten carry about 2.3%. Sequenced material: peripheral blood, taken in the third trimester of pregnancy. The receptors here all came from a female donor with multiple sclerosis, enrolled in a pregnancy study.

The rearrangement uses TRBV6-6 and TRBJ2-3; 7 bases line up with TRBD2. CDR1 and CDR2 from the germline V gene are MNHNY and SVGAGI (reference sequence). This CDR3 has 14 amino acids. J was trimmed by 3 bases and V by 8 bases; bases with no gene match: 8. The CDR3 here is CASLGTTTTDTQYF. CDR3 nucleotides: TGTGCCAGCTTAGGGACTACTACTACAGATACGCAGTATTTT.

The V and J genes are TRBV18 and TRBJ2-3, with TRBD2 identical over 7 bases. From germline, CDR1 is KGHSH and CDR2 LQKENI. J lost 7 bases, V lost 3 bases, and 19 bases had no gene match. This CDR3 has 18 residues. The DNA for the CDR3 is TGTGCCAGCTCACCGGGCGGAGATATGGCGGGAGCCGGCTATACGCAGTATTTT. This sequence encodes CASSPGGDMAGAGYTQYF.

This CDR3 is CASSPGPGANYGYTF. Here the CDR3 DNA reads TGTGCCAGCAGCCCTGGCCCGGGAGCTAACTATGGCTACACCTTC. The chain employs TRBV7-3 and TRBJ1-2; D remains unclear. Trimming took 5 bases from V and 0 from J, leaving 13 bases between them. This CDR3 has 15 residues. Germline loops: CDR1 SGHTA, CDR2 FQGTGA.

The chain uses TRBV5-5 and TRBJ2-7; the D gene is possibly TRBD1 (5 bases). Germline assignment: CDR1 SGHKS and CDR2 YYEKEE (reference sequence). Trimming left V 1 base short and J 4 bases short, with 15 bases between. This CDR3 has 15 residues. In nucleotides, the CDR3 is TGTGCCAGCAGCTTGAGGGGCGGATTGAATTACGAGCAGTACTTC. Amino acid sequence: CASSLRGGLNYEQYF.

The chain links TRBV5-6 to TRBJ1-5; weak D call: TRBD1 (6 bases). The length of the CDR3 is 14 residues. Germline V gives CDR1 SGHDT, CDR2 YYEEEE. Trimming left V 3 bases short and J 5 bases short, with 12 bases between. Here the CDR3 DNA reads TGTGCCAGCAGCTACACAGGGAGGGATCAGCCCCAGCATTTT. Translated: CASSYTGRDQPQHF.

The V gene is TRBV7-9, the J gene TRBJ2-1; 12 bases match TRBD2. In germline, CDR1 is SEHNR, CDR2 FQNEAQ (reference sequence). The length of the CDR3 is 14 residues. V trimming: 8 bases; J trimming: 6 bases; junction bases outside the gene matches: 5. DNA for the CDR3: TGTGCCAGCGGCGCGACTAGCGGGGGCAATGAGCAGTTCTTC. Protein product: CASGATSGGNEQFF.

This clone has just one count. This sequence joins TRBV5-6 and TRBJ2-1; TRBD1 aligns across 8 bases. Germline CDR1 is SGHDT and CDR2 is YYEEEE. Trimming took 4 bases from V and 9 from J; bases not matched to a gene: 15. CDR3 length equals 16 residues. DNA for the CDR3: TGTGCCAGCAGCACCCCCCAGGGGGCCAGGCGGGGTGAGCAGTTCTTC. This gives the protein CASSTPQGARRGEQFF.

The chain is built from TRBV9 and TRBJ1-1; 7 bases line up with TRBD1. Unmatched junction bases numbered 5, after V lost 0 bases and J lost 3 bases. Germline V gene sequence: CDR1 SGDLS, CDR2 YYNGEE. There are 15 residues in the CDR3. The CDR3 loop reads CASSVVGGRDTEAFF. Written as DNA, the CDR3 is TGTGCCAGCAGCGTAGTAGGGGGCCGGGACACTGAAGCTTTCTTT.

The V call is TRBV4-1, the J call TRBJ1-6; 10 bases map to TRBD1. Trimming removed 3 bases from V and 8 bases from J; junction bases left unmatched: 4. Germline V lookup: CDR1 MGHRA, CDR2 YSYEKL. CDR3 length: 15 amino acids. The DNA of the CDR3 is TGCGCCAGCAGCCATGAAGGACAGGGGGATTCACCCCTCCACTTT. This translates into CASSHEGQGDSPLHF.

The V gene is TRBV11-2, the J gene TRBJ2-1, with a weak D call TRBD1 (5 bases). V lost 1 base and J lost 1, with 11 bases in between. Germline loops: CDR1 SGHAT, CDR2 FQNNGV. The CDR3 contains 16 residues. CDR3 protein: CASSLGAGRSYNEQFF. CDR3 in DNA: TGTGCCAGCAGCTTAGGGGCAGGGCGTTCCTACAATGAGCAGTTCTTC.

The chain recombines TRBV6-5 with TRBJ1-1; 7 nucleotides match TRBD1. The CDR3 is made up of 14 amino acids. Trimming removed 7 bases from V and 1 base from J; junction bases left unmatched: 6. Germline V CDR1 and CDR2: MNHEY, SVGAGI. CDR3 DNA sequence: TGTGCCAGCAACCAGGGACAGTGGAACACTGAAGCTTTCTTT. It yields the protein CASNQGQWNTEAFF.